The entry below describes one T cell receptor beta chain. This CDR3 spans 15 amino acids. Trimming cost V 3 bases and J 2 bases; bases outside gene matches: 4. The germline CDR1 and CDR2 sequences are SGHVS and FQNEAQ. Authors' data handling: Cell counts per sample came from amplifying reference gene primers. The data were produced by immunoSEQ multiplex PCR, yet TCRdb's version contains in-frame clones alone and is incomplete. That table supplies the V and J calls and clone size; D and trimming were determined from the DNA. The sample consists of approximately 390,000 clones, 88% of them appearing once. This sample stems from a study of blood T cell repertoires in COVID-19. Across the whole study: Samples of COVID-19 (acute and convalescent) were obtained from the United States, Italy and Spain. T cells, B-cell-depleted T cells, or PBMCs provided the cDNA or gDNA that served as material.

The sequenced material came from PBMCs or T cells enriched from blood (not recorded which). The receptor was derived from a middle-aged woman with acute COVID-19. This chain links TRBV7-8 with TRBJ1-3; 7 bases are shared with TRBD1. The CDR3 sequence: CASSFGQAAGNTIYF. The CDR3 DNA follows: TGTGCCAGCAGCTTCGGACAGGCGGCTGGAAACACCATATATTTT. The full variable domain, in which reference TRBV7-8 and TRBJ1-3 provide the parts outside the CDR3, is GAGVSQSPRYKVAKRGQDVALRCDPISGHVSLFWYQQALGQGPEFLTYFQNEAQLDKSGLPSDRFFAERPEGSVSTLKIQRTQQEDSAVYLCASSFGQAAGNTIYFGEGSWLTVV.